This T cell receptor (beta chain) stems from a study of cytomegalovirus exposure and HLA in healthy donors. Across the whole study: Earlier findings included some 120 million unique TCR beta sequences obtained from 180 million or so T cells.

Both 60 Vbeta primers and 13 Jbeta primers went into the PCR. Here immunoSEQ multiplex PCR was the method, and the copy in TCRdb shows in-frame clones only, minus some. The sample has about 140,000 clones, 75% seen once. Each donor was healthy, and each was a bone marrow donor. The source of this sequence is a man between 40 and 49 years old in good health and CMV-seronegative. Material for sequencing was PBMCs.

This CDR3 reads CASSFQGTDYNEQFF. CDR3 sequence (DNA): TGCGCCAGCAGCTTCCAGGGGACGGACTACAATGAGCAGTTCTTC. J is TRBJ2-1 and V is TRBV5-1, with D tentatively TRBD1 (6 bases). Germline V CDR1 and CDR2: SGHRS, YFSETQ. V dropped 2 bases and J dropped 3 bases, with 12 bases sitting between them. The CDR3 has 15 residues. The entire variable domain, with the rest obtained from reference TRBV5-1 and TRBJ2-1, is as follows: KAGVTQTPRYLIKTRGQQVTLSCSPISGHRSVSWYQQTPGQGLQFLFEYFSETQRNKGNFPGRFSGRQFSNSRSEMNVSTLELGDSALYLCASSFQGTDYNEQFFGPGTRLTVL.